This TCR beta chain was obtained from a study of post-analysis software for immune sequencing data. In the study overall: Both relapsing-remitting and secondary progressive multiple sclerosis featured among the disease courses, as did progressive-relapsing multiple sclerosis. The study, taken as a whole, reports: Patients with multiple sclerosis recorded significantly lower normalized Chao1 diversity than controls, the study found. Relative to controls, patients had 5 or 6 TRBV segments at higher frequency, with TRBV5-6, TRBV5-1 and TRBV20-1 among these. Under the F measure, samples that were prepared in one batch clustered strongly together.

TCR beta libraries were prepared from cDNA with unique molecular identifiers. Each batch of 1 to 10 million T cells produced 400,000 to 650,000 cDNA molecules. TCRdb re-called the PCR reads with MiXCR, one entry per CDR3 protein. This repertoire shows 250,000 to 300,000 distinct CDR3 sequences, less than 40% found once; its top ten account for under 5.5%. This clonotype appeared many times. What it recognizes is unknown. The length of the CDR3 is 18 residues. V was shortened by 4 bases and J by 0 bases, with 19 bases between the two germline ends. Germline lookup yields CDR1 LNHDA and CDR2 SQIVND (reference sequence).

The chain joins TRBV19 to TRBJ2-1, with D tentatively TRBD1 or TRBD2 (5 bases each). This receptor was identified in a girl aged 5-17 years with multiple sclerosis. The sample consisted of blood. CDR3 region: CASSKAGGAASSYNEQFF. The DNA of the CDR3 is TGTGCCAGTAGTAAGGCGGGTGGGGCTGCTAGCTCCTACAATGAGCAGTTCTTC.